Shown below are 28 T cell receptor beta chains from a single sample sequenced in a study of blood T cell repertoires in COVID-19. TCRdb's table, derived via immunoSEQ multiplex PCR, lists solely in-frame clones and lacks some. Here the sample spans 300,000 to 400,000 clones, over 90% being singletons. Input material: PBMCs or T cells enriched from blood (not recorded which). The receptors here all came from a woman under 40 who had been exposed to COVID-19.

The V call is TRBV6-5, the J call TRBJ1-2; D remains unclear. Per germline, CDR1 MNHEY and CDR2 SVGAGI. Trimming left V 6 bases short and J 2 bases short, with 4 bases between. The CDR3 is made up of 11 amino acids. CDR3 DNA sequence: TGTGCCAGCAGCTTAAACTATGGCTACACCTTC. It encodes CASSLNYGYTF.

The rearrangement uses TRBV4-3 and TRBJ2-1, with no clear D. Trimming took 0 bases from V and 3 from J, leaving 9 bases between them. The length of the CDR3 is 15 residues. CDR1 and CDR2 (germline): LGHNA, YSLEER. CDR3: CASSQDAADYNEQFF. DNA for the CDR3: TGCGCCAGCAGCCAAGATGCTGCAGACTACAATGAGCAGTTCTTC.

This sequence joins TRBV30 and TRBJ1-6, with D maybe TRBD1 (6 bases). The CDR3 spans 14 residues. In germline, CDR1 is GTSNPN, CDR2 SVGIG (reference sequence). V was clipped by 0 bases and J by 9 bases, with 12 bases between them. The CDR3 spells CAWSVLGRGSPLHF. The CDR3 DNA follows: TGTGCCTGGAGTGTACTGGGCAGGGGTTCACCCCTCCACTTT.

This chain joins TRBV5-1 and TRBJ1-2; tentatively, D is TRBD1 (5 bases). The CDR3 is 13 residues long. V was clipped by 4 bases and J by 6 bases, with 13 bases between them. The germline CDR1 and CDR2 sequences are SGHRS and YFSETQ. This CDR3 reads CASSPRGGDGYTF. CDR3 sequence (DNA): TGCGCCAGCAGCCCCCGGGGAGGGGATGGCTACACCTTC.

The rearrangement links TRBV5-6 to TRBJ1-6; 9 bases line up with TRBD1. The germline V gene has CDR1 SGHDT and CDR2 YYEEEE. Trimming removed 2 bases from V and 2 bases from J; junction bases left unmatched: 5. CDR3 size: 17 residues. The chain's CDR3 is CASSLTQGAAYNSPLHF. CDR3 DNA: TGTGCCAGCAGCTTAACACAGGGGGCCGCCTATAATTCACCCCTCCACTTT.

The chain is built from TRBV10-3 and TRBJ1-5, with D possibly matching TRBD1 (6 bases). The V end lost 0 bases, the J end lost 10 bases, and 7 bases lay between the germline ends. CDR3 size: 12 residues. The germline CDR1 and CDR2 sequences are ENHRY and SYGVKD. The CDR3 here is CAISESGGPQHF. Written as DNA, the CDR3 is TGTGCCATCAGTGAGTCTGGGGGCCCCCAGCATTTT.

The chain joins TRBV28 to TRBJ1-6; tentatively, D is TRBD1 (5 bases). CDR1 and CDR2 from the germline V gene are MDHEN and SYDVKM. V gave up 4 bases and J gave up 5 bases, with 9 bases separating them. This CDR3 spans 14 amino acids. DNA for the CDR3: TGTGCCAGCAGTTCTACAGGCCATAATTCACCCCTCCACTTT. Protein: CASSSTGHNSPLHF.

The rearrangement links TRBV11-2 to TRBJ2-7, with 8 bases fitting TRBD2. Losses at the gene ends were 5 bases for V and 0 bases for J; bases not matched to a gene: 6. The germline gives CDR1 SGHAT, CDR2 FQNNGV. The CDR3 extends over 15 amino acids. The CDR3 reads CASSVSGDSSYEQYF. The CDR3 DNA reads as TGTGCCAGCAGCGTTAGCGGGGATAGCTCCTACGAGCAGTACTTC.

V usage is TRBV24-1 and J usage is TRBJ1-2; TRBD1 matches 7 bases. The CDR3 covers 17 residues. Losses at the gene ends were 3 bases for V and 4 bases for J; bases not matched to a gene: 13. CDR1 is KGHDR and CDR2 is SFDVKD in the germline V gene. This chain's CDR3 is CATSDPLGQIYLYGYTF. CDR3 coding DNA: TGTGCCACCAGTGATCCCCTGGGACAGATCTATCTCTATGGCTACACCTTC.

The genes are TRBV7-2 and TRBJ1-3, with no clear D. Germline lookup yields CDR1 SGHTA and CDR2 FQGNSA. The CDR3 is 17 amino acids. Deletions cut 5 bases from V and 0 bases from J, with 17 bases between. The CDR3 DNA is TGTGCCAGCAGCCCCCTCGTATCCCAGTCCTCTGGAAACACCATATATTTT. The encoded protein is CASSPLVSQSSGNTIYF.

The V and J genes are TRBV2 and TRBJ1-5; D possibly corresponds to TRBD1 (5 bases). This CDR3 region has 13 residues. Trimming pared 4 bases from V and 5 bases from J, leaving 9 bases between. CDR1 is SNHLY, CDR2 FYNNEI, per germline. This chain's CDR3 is CASSVGGDQPQHF. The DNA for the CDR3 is TGTGCCAGCAGTGTTGGAGGGGATCAGCCCCAGCATTTT.

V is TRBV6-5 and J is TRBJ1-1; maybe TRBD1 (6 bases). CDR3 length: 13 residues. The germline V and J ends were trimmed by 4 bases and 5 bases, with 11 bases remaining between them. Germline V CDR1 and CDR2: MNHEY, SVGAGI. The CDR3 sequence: CASSSTGKTEAFF. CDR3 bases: TGTGCCAGCAGTTCAACAGGGAAGACTGAAGCTTTCTTT.

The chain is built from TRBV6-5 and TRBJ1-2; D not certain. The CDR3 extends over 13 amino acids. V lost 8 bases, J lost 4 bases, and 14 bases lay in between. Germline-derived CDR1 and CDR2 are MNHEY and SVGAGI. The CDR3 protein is CASSPGTSYGYTF. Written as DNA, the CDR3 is TGTGCCAGCTCACCAGGCACCTCCTATGGCTACACCTTC.

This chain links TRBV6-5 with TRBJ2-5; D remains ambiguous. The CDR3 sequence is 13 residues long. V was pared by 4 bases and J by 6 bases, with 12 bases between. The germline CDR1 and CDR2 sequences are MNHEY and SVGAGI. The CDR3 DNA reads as TGTGCCAGCAGTTCAAATCGCAGGCAGACCCAGTACTTC. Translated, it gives CASSSNRRQTQYF.

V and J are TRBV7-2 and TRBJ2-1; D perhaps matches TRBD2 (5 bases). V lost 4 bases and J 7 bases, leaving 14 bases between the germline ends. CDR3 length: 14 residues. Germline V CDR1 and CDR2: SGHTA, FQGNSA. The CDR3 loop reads CASSSGVLGNEQFF. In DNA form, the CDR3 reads TGTGCCAGCAGCTCCGGGGTCCTCGGGAATGAGCAGTTCTTC.

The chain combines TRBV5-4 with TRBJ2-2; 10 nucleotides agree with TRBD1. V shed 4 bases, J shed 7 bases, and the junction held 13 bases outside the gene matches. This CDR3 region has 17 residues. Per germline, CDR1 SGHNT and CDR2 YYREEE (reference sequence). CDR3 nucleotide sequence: TGTGCCAGCAGCCGGTCCGGACAGGGGGTGTTTAACGGGGAGCTGTTTTTT. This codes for CASSRSGQGVFNGELFF.

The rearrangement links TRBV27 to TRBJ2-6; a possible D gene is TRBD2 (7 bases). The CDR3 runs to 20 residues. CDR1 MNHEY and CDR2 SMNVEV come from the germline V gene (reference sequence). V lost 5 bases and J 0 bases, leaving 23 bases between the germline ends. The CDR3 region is CASSSDTGRGRASGANVLTF. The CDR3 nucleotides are TGTGCCAGCAGTAGTGATACAGGGAGGGGACGGGCCTCTGGGGCCAACGTCCTGACTTTC.

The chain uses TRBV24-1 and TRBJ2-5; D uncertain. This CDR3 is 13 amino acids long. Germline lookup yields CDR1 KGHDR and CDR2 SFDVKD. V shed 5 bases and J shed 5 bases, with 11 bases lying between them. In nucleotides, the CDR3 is TGTGCCACCAGTGCCGAGTCCTGGGAGACCCAGTACTTC. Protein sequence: CATSAESWETQYF.

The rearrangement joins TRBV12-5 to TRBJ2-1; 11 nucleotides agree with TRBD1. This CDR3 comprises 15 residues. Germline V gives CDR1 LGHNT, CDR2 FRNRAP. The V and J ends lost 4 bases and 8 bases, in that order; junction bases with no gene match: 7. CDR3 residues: CASGSDRGRADEQFF. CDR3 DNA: TGTGCTAGTGGTTCGGACAGGGGGCGCGCGGATGAGCAGTTCTTC.

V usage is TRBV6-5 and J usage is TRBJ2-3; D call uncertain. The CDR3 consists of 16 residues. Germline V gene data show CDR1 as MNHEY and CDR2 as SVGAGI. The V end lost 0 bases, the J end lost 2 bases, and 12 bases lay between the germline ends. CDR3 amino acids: CASSYSIYSLTDTQYF. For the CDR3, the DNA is TGTGCCAGCAGTTACTCGATTTACAGCCTCACAGATACGCAGTATTTT.

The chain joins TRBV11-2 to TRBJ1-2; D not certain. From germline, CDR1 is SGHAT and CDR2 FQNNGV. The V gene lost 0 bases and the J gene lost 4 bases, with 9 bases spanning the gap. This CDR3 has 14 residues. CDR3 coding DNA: TGTGCCAGCAGCTTAGATGGAGGGTTCTATGGCTACACCTTC. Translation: CASSLDGGFYGYTF. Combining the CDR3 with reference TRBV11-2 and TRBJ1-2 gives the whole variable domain EAGVAQSPRYKIIEKRQSVAFWCNPISGHATLYWYQQILGQGPKLLIQFQNNGVVDDSQLPKDRFSAERLKGVDSTLKIQPAKLEDSAVYLCASSLDGGFYGYTFGSGTRLTVV.

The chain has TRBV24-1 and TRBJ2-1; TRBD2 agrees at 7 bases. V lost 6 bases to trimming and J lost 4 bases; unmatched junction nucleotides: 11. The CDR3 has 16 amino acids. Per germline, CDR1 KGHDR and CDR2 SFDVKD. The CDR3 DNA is TGTGCCACCAGTCCGCGGGGAGCGGGGTCTTACAATGAGCAGTTCTTC. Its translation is CATSPRGAGSYNEQFF.

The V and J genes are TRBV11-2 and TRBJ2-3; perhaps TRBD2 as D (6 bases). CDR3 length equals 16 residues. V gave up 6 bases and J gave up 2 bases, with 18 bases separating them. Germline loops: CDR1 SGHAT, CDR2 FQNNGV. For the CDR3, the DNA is TGTGCCAGCAGTCTAATGGGGGGAGACTACACAGATACGCAGTATTTT. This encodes CASSLMGGDYTDTQYF. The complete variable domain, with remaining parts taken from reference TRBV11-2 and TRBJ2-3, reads EAGVAQSPRYKIIEKRQSVAFWCNPISGHATLYWYQQILGQGPKLLIQFQNNGVVDDSQLPKDRFSAERLKGVDSTLKIQPAKLEDSAVYLCASSLMGGDYTDTQYFGPGTRLTVL.

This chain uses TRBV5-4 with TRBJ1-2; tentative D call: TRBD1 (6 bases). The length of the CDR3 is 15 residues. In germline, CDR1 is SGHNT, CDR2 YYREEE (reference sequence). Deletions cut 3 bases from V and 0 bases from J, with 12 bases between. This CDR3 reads CASSWTVPPNYGYTF. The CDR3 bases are TGTGCCAGCAGCTGGACAGTCCCTCCTAACTATGGCTACACCTTC.

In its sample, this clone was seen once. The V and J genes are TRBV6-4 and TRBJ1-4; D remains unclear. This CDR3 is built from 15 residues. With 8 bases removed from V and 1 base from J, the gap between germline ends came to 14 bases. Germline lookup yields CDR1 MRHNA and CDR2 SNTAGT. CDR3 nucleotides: TGTGCCAGCCCGGAGGGCGGCGGAACTAATGAAAAACTGTTTTTT. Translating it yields CASPEGGGTNEKLFF.

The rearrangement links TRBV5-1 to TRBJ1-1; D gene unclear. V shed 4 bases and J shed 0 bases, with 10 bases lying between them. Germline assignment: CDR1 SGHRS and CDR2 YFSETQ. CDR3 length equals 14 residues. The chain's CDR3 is CASSRIRVNTEAFF. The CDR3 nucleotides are TGCGCCAGCAGCCGTATCCGGGTGAACACTGAAGCTTTCTTT.

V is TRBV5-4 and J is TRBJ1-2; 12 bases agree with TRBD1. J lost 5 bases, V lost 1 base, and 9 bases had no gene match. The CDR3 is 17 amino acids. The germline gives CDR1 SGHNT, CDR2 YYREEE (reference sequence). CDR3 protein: CASSLLGTGGAKYGYTF. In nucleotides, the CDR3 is TGTGCCAGCAGCTTGTTAGGGACAGGGGGCGCGAAGTATGGCTACACCTTC.

The CDR3 DNA follows: TGTGCCAGCAGCCCCCAGGGCTCTGGAAACACCATATATTTT. This gives the protein CASSPQGSGNTIYF. This chain links TRBV4-2 with TRBJ1-3, with D possibly TRBD1 on 5 matching bases. V was shortened by 4 bases and J by 0 bases, with 7 bases between the two germline ends. Germline V gene sequence: CDR1 LGHNA, CDR2 YNFKEQ. The CDR3 has 14 amino acids.